What follows is one T cell receptor beta chain and its context. The protocol was immunoSEQ multiplex PCR, while the TCRdb copy is restricted to in-frame clones and leaves out a portion. The sample comprises about 190,000 clones, 70% to 90% of which are singletons, and 20% to 25% rests with the top ten. The sample is drawn from a study of blood T cell repertoires in COVID-19. Study summary: The study drew acute and convalescent COVID-19 samples from the United States, Italy and Spain. In each case, the material was cDNA or gDNA derived from T cells, B-cell-depleted T cells, or PBMCs.

This CDR3 is 16 amino acids long. Germline assignment: CDR1 MNHEY and CDR2 SVGAGI. Trimming took 2 bases from V and 3 from J, leaving 16 bases between them. The clonotype comes from a man in his sixties with active or convalescent COVID-19. V is TRBV6-5 and J is TRBJ1-1; D may be TRBD1 (6 bases). The source material was peripheral blood. The CDR3 DNA sequence: TGTGCCAGCAGTTACGGAACAGGGAAGGGTGACACTGAAGCTTTCTTT. This translates into CASSYGTGKGDTEAFF.